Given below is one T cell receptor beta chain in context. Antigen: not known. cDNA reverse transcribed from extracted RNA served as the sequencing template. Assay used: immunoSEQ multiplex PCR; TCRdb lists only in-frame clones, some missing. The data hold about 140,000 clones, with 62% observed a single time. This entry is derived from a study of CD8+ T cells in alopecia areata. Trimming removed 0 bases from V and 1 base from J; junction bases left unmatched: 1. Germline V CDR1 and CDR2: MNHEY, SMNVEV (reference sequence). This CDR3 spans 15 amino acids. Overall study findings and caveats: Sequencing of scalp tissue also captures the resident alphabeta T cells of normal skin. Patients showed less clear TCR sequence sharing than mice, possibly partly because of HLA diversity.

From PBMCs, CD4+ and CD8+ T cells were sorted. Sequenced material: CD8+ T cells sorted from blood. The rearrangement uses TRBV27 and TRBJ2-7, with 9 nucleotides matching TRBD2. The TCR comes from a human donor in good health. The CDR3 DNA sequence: TGTGCCAGCAGTTTATCCGCGGGAGGGTCCTACGAGCAGTACTTC. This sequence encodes CASSLSAGGSYEQYF.